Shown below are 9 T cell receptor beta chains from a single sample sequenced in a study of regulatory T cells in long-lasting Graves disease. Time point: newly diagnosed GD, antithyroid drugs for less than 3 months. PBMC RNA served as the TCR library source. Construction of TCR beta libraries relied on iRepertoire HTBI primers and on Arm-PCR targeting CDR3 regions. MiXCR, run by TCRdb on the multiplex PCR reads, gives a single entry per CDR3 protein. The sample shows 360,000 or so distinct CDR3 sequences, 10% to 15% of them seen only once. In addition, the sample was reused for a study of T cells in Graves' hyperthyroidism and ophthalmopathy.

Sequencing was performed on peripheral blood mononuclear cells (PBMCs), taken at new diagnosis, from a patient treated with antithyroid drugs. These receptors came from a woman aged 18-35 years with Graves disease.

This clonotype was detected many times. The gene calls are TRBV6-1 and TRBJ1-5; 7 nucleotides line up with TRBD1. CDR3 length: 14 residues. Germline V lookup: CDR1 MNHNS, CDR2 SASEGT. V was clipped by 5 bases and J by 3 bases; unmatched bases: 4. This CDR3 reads CASSKTGVNQPQHF. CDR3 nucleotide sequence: TGTGCCAGCAGTAAAACAGGGGTCAATCAGCCCCAGCATTTT.

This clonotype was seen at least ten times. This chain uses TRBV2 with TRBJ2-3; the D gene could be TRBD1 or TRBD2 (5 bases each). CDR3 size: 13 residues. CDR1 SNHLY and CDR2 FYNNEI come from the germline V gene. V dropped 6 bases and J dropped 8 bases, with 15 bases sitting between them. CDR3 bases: TGTGCCAGCAGACCCGGGGACGGATTTACGCAGTATTTT. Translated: CASRPGDGFTQYF.

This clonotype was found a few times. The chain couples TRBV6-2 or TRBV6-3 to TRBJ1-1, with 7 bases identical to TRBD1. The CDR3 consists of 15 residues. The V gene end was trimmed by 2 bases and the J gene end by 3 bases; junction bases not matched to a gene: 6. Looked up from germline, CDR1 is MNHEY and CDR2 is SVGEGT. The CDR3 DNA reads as TGTGCCAGCAGTTACCGCGGACAGGTAGACACTGAAGCTTTCTTT. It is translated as CASSYRGQVDTEAFF.

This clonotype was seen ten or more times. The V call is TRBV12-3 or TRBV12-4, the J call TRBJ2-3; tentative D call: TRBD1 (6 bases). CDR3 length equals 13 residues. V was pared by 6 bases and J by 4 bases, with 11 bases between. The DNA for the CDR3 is TGTGCCAGCAGCTCCGGGACACCAGATACGCAGTATTTT. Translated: CASSSGTPDTQYF.

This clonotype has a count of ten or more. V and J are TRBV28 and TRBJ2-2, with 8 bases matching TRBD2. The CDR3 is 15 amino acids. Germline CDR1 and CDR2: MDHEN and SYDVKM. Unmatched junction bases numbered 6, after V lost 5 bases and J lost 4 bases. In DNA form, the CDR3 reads TGTGCCAGCAGTCAGAGCGGGAGAGGCACCGGGGAGCTGTTTTTT. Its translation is CASSQSGRGTGELFF.

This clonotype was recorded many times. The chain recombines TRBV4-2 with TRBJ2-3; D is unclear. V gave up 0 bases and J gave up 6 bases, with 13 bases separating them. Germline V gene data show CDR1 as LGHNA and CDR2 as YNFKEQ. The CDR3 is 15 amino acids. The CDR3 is CASSQDRQPSDTQYF. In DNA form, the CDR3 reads TGTGCCAGCAGCCAAGATAGACAACCGAGCGATACGCAGTATTTT.

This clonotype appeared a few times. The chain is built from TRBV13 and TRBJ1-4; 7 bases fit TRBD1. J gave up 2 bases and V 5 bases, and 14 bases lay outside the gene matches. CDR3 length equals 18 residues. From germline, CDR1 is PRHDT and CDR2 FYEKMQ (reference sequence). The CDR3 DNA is TGTGCCAGCAGCGTCCTCTTAAGGGGGCATACGACTAATGAAAAACTGTTTTTT. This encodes CASSVLLRGHTTNEKLFF.

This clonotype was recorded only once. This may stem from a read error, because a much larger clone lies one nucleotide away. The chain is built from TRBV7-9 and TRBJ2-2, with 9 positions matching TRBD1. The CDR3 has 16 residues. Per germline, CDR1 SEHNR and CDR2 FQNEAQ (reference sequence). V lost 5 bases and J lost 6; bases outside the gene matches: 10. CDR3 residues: CASSPPGTGSAGELFF. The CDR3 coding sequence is TGTGCCAGCAGCCCCCCTGGGACAGGGTCCGCCGGGGAGCTGTTTTTT.

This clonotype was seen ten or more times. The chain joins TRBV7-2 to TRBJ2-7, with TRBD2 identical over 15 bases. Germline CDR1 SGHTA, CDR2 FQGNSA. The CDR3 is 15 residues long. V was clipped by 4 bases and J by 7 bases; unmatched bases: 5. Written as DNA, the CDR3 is TGTGCCAGCAGCTCTAGGGGACTAGCGGGAGGTGAGCAGTACTTC. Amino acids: CASSSRGLAGGEQYF.